Detailed here is one T cell receptor beta chain. This entry belongs to a study of T cell changes during pregnancy in multiple sclerosis. The germline V gene has CDR1 KGHSH and CDR2 LQKENI. Trimming pared 3 bases from V and 1 base from J, leaving 13 bases between. The CDR3 consists of 16 residues. Sequencing was performed with immunoSEQ multiplex PCR; in TCRdb, only in-frame clones are kept and a portion is missing. The sample lists 33,000 or so clones, about 91% seen once, with 0.43% in the top ten. The sequence derives from a female donor in good health, enrolled as a control in a pregnancy study. The chain uses TRBV18 and TRBJ1-5; no reliable D call. Here the sequenced sample was CD4+ T cells from peripheral blood mononuclear cells, taken in the third trimester of pregnancy. CDR3 DNA: TGTGCCAGCTCACCCCCCTCGCAGAGGAGCAATCAGCCCCAGCATTTT. It yields the protein CASSPPSQRSNQPQHF.